The rows below give T cell receptor beta chains drawn from one sample of a study of OX40 agonist ivuxolimab in advanced cancers. Sequenced by immunoSEQ multiplex PCR; TCRdb stores in-frame clones only, minus some. The profile covers around 100,000 clones, with around 91% appearing a single time and more than 0.15% taken by the ten largest. The sample consisted of CD4+ or CD8+ T cells sorted from blood, taken in a trial of the OX40 agonist ivuxolimab. These receptor sequences come from an adult with an advanced solid tumor such as melanoma, head and neck, liver or kidney cancer. Both conserved end residues are part of each CDR3. A D gene is named only where the DNA matches it firmly. Clone size, where shown, is once, few, many, or a class for clones that have expanded.

cdr3_aa clone_size v_call d_call j_call cdr3_length
CASSLGLGTSGNDEQFF . TRBV7-9 TRBD2 TRBJ2-1 17
CASSYGQRFEAFF once TRBV28 . TRBJ1-1 13
CASSRQKGPYEQYF . TRBV6-1 . TRBJ2-7 14
CASIQGGNLAGYTF . TRBV7-9 . TRBJ1-2 14
CASTPGQGAFEAFF few TRBV6-5 TRBD1 TRBJ1-1 14
CASRLGGFYEKLFF . TRBV6-6 . TRBJ1-4 14
CASSDGLTSATQYF . TRBV9 . TRBJ2-3 14
CASSLAPPTRQNEQFF once TRBV5-6 . TRBJ2-1 16
CASSGTSGRRETQYF . TRBV2 TRBD2 TRBJ2-5 15
CASYRGLNTEAFF . TRBV5-4 . TRBJ1-1 13
CASSVGNGNTGELFF . TRBV2 . TRBJ2-2 15
CASRLTSGGAETQYF . TRBV7-6 TRBD2 TRBJ2-5 15
CSVPNYGYTF . TRBV20-1 . TRBJ1-2 10
CSVSGTYEQYF . TRBV29-1 . . 11
CASPLGLGVFKQGPIQYF . TRBV5-8 TRBD2 TRBJ2-4 18
CASSLELALNTQYF once TRBV7-2 . TRBJ2-3 14
CASSLASTDTQYF . TRBV5-4 . TRBJ2-3 13